This T cell receptor beta chain was found in a study of CD8+ T cells in alopecia areata. Alopecia areata patients had lesional scalp punch biopsies and peripheral blood taken from them. The sequencing template was cDNA reverse transcribed from extracted RNA. Produced via immunoSEQ multiplex PCR; TCRdb's table is partial and in-frame only. The data show approximately 150,000 clones, around 51% seen once. The sequencing here drew on CD4+ T cells sorted from blood, taken at week 0. This clonotype originated in a human donor with alopecia areata.

CDR3: CASSLDSRSYEQYF. CDR3 DNA sequence: TGTGCCAGCAGTCTAGACAGCCGCTCCTACGAGCAGTACTTC. The chain employs TRBV6-5 and TRBJ2-7; possibly TRBD1 for D (5 bases). Germline values: CDR1 MNHEY, CDR2 SVGAGI. The length of the CDR3 is 14 residues. V was trimmed by 5 bases and J by 0 bases, leaving 11 bases between them.